This is a list of T cell receptor beta chains from one sample in a study of blood T cells in healthy people across ages. TCRdb re-analysed the 5' RACE reads in MiXCR, keeping a single row per CDR3 protein. The sample lists about 570,000 distinct CDR3 sequences, about 25% occurring once. The data were also submitted as part of a second study, on T cells of mothers and their children.

Sequenced: blood. These receptors originate from a boy younger than 10 in good health. Each CDR3 is given with its conserved first and last residue. D genes are given only for firm matches. For some rows the clone size is stated as once, few or many, or as a class when expanded; others skip it.

J gene,V gene,D gene,clone size,CDR3 protein,CDR3 DNA
TRBJ1-1,TRBV7-2,NA,NA,CASSLVPANTEAFF,TGTGCCAGCAGCTTAGTACCTGCGAACACTGAAGCTTTCTTT
TRBJ2-2,TRBV4-1,NA,NA,CASSQISTGELFF,TGCGCCAGCAGCCAAATAAGTACCGGGGAGCTGTTTTTT
TRBJ1-3,TRBV7-9,NA,many,CASSLSGNTIYF,TGTGCCAGCAGCTTATCTGGAAACACCATATATTTT
TRBJ2-7,TRBV12-3/TRBV12-4,TRBD2,NA,CASSLSGGEEQYF,TGTGCCAGCAGTTTGAGCGGGGGTGAAGAGCAGTACTTC
TRBJ2-3,TRBV5-1,TRBD2,NA,CASSLDLAGATDTQYF,TGCGCCAGCAGCTTGGATCTAGCGGGGGCCACAGATACGCAGTATTTT
TRBJ2-7,TRBV12-3/TRBV12-4,NA,NA,CASSFYPYEQYF,TGTGCCAGCAGTTTTTATCCCTACGAGCAGTACTTC
TRBJ2-1,TRBV15,NA,NA,CATSRGGGTYNEQFF,TGTGCCACCAGCAGAGGTGGCGGTACCTACAATGAGCAGTTCTTC
TRBJ2-1,TRBV7-2,TRBD2,NA,CASRSLGRDYVLGSYNEQFF,TGTGCCAGCAGATCCTTAGGGCGGGACTATGTATTGGGCTCCTACAATGAGCAGTTCTTC
TRBJ1-2,TRBV7-9,TRBD1,NA,CASSLGTGAPSYGYTF,TGTGCCAGCAGCTTAGGGACAGGGGCGCCCAGTTATGGCTACACCTTC
TRBJ1-2,TRBV29-1,TRBD1,NA,CSVYDRGAYGYTF,TGCAGCGTGTACGACAGGGGCGCATATGGCTACACCTTC
TRBJ2-7,TRBV3-1,TRBD1,NA,CASSQAGGIGVYEQYF,TGTGCCAGCAGCCAAGCAGGGGGCATAGGGGTCTACGAGCAGTACTTC
TRBJ2-2,TRBV20-1,NA,few,CSARARPNTGELFF,TGCAGTGCTAGGGCCAGGCCCAACACCGGGGAGCTGTTTTTT
TRBJ2-5,TRBV27,TRBD2,NA,CASFPSGGGETQNF,TGTGCCAGCTTTCCTAGCGGGGGGGGAGAGACCCAGAACTTC
TRBJ1-6,TRBV11-2,NA,NA,CASSLSPEPANSPLHF,TGTGCCAGCAGCTTATCCCCGGAGCCGGCCAATTCACCCCTCCACTTT
TRBJ2-5,TRBV12-3/TRBV12-4,NA,NA,CASSLAPAPFSPRETQYF,TGTGCCAGCAGTTTAGCTCCGGCGCCGTTCTCGCCGAGAGAGACCCAGTACTTC
TRBJ2-7,TRBV10-3,TRBD2,NA,CAITPGLAGEGSYEQYF,TGTGCCATCACCCCGGGACTAGCGGGAGAGGGGTCCTACGAGCAGTACTTC
TRBJ2-1,TRBV20-1,NA,NA,CSASSGGNDEQFF,TGCAGTGCTAGTTCTGGGGGCAACGATGAGCAGTTCTTC
TRBJ1-5,TRBV21-1,NA,NA,CASSKGDQPQHF,TGTGCCAGCAGCAAAGGTGATCAGCCCCAGCATTTT
TRBJ2-1,TRBV24-1,NA,few,CATSSDGNDNEQFF,TGTGCCACCAGTTCGGACGGTAACGACAATGAGCAGTTCTTC
TRBJ2-2,TRBV12-3/TRBV12-4,NA,few,CASSFGRVNGELFF,TGTGCCAGCAGTTTCGGTCGGGTCAACGGGGAGCTGTTTTTT
TRBJ2-3,TRBV10-3,NA,NA,CAISSTPSSTDTQYF,TGTGCCATCAGCTCCACACCTAGTAGCACAGATACGCAGTATTTT
TRBJ2-7,TRBV10-1,TRBD1,NA,CASSESPGGYEQYF,TGCGCCAGCAGTGAGTCCCCAGGGGGCTACGAGCAGTACTTC
TRBJ1-2,TRBV10-3,TRBD1,few,CAIRITGVAGYTF,TGTGCCATCAGGATAACAGGGGTTGCTGGCTACACCTTC
TRBJ2-3,TRBV14,TRBD2,NA,CASSRIAGTSGVPSSTDTQYF,TGTGCCAGCAGCCGGATCGCCGGGACTAGCGGAGTCCCTTCTAGCACAGATACGCAGTATTTT
TRBJ1-1,TRBV7-9,NA,few,CAHGGWGTEAFF,TGTGCCCACGGGGGCTGGGGCACTGAAGCTTTCTTT
TRBJ2-3,TRBV20-1,TRBD2,NA,CSVMAELAGGLLEGTDTQYF,TGCAGTGTTATGGCGGAGTTAGCGGGAGGCCTGCTAGAGGGCACAGATACGCAGTATTTT
TRBJ1-1,TRBV7-2,NA,NA,CASSLVHGAEAFF,TGTGCCAGCAGCTTAGTCCATGGAGCTGAAGCTTTCTTT
TRBJ2-1,TRBV9,NA,NA,CASSVVREWGHNEQFF,TGTGCCAGCAGCGTAGTAAGGGAATGGGGCCACAATGAGCAGTTCTTC
TRBJ2-7,TRBV29-1,TRBD1,NA,CSGSRGLEQYF,TGCAGCGGTAGTAGGGGGCTCGAGCAGTACTTC
TRBJ2-2,TRBV30,NA,NA,CAWSEILNGWPRAGELFF,TGTGCCTGGAGTGAGATCCTTAACGGCTGGCCCAGGGCGGGGGAGCTGTTTTTT
TRBJ2-5,TRBV5-1,TRBD2,NA,CASSLGTSGRGGSEQYF,TGCGCCAGCAGCTTGGGGACTAGCGGGAGAGGGGGGAGTGAGCAGTACTTC
TRBJ1-6,TRBV7-2,TRBD1,few,CASSLLSDRGNSPLHF,TGTGCCAGCAGCCTCCTGTCGGACAGGGGCAATTCACCCCTCCACTTT
TRBJ2-7,TRBV29-1,NA,many,CSVQRDYEQYF,TGCAGCGTCCAAAGGGACTACGAGCAGTACTTC
TRBJ2-1,TRBV7-2,NA,many,CASSFPDIYNEQFF,TGTGCCAGCAGCTTCCCGGATATCTACAATGAGCAGTTCTTC
TRBJ1-2,TRBV12-3/TRBV12-4,NA,few,CASSLGGMGYGYTF,TGTGCCAGCAGTTTAGGGGGGATGGGCTATGGCTACACCTTC
TRBJ2-6,TRBV7-3,NA,NA,CASSTDSSSGANVLTF,TGCGCCAGCAGCACGGACAGTAGCTCTGGGGCCAACGTCCTGACTTTC
TRBJ2-5,TRBV3-1,NA,NA,CASSHPRSETQYF,TGTGCCAGCAGCCACCCCCGGTCGGAGACCCAGTACTTC
TRBJ2-7,TRBV27,TRBD2,NA,CASSLSIGDYHFYEQYF,TGTGCCAGCAGTTTATCGATCGGGGACTACCACTTCTACGAGCAGTACTTC
TRBJ2-5,TRBV3-1,TRBD2,few,CASSPWTSGGGTQYF,TGTGCCAGCAGCCCGTGGACTAGCGGGGGAGGGACCCAGTACTTC
TRBJ2-2,TRBV13,TRBD2,few,CASSSTLGTSGGASKFTGELFF,TGTGCCAGCAGCTCCACGCTCGGGACTAGCGGGGGGGCCTCTAAGTTCACCGGGGAGCTGTTTTTT
TRBJ2-3,TRBV7-9,TRBD2,few,CASSTRLAGDTDTQYF,TGTGCCAGCAGCACCCGACTAGCGGGGGACACAGATACGCAGTATTTT
TRBJ2-3,TRBV10-3,TRBD2,many,CAISDSGGSTDTQYF,TGTGCCATCAGTGATAGCGGGGGGAGCACAGATACGCAGTATTTT
TRBJ2-5,TRBV6-5,NA,few,CASSYSSMEETQYF,TGTGCCAGCAGTTACTCGAGTATGGAAGAGACCCAGTACTTC
TRBJ2-7,TRBV20-1,NA,NA,CSAVASLKYEQYF,TGCAGTGCCGTTGCCAGCCTAAAATACGAGCAGTACTTC
TRBJ2-3,TRBV12-3/TRBV12-4,TRBD1,NA,CASSHRGLSTDTQYF,TGTGCCAGCAGCCACAGGGGGCTTAGCACAGATACGCAGTATTTT
TRBJ1-2,TRBV6-5,TRBD1,NA,CASRDWTGSGGYTF,TGTGCCAGCAGAGATTGGACAGGGAGCGGGGGCTACACCTTC
TRBJ2-3,TRBV9,TRBD2,many,CASSRSGVGADTQYF,TGTGCCAGCAGCCGGAGCGGGGTAGGGGCAGATACGCAGTATTTT